This T cell receptor (beta chain) was captured in a study of blood T cell repertoires in COVID-19 (dated by TCRdb to 2020 to 2022). About the investigation overall: Samples from collaborators originated in the United States, Italy and Spain and spanned both the acute and convalescent phases of COVID-19. The material from the prospective study consisted of cDNA or gDNA derived from T cells, B-cell-depleted T cells, or PBMCs. A freely available public database, intended as a resource for researchers studying the immune response to SARS-CoV-2, is where the repertoires were released. Deeply sampled blood TCRbeta repertoires from subjects exposed to, actively infected with, or recovered from COVID-19 were included in the dataset. Where available, HLA class I and class II types were obtained from metadata supplied by the sample provider rather than from assay-based typing. Samples were obtained from the ongoing ImmuneRACE study (first 160 participants) and from about 1,300 subjects provided by 6 global collaborators. Nearly every sample came with metadata listing a de-identified subject ID, COVID-19 status, age in years and sex. Beyond this particular receptor, the publication reports: The quantity of clinical and demographic metadata differed by source and by participant and was supplied without curation.

Concerning this clone: Its antigen is not yet known. Base qualities are not at hand, and no much larger clone is one base apart.

Collaborating institutions collected whole blood in K2EDTA tubes following their own protocols. For TCRbeta analysis, collaborator samples were shipped as frozen whole blood, as isolated PBMCs, or as DNA extracted from either sample type. The cysteine opens and the phenylalanine closes a CDR3 of 17 amino acids. Only the CDR3 region is kept as DNA, spanning 51 bases read in frame from base 1. Unmatched junction bases come to 18, with V trimmed by 7 bases and J by 9 bases. The immunoSEQ Assay, a bias-controlled multiplex PCR, was used to amplify TCRbeta CDR3 regions from genomic DNA. The original pipeline was this. The number of nucleated cells in each sample was estimated by amplification of reference gene primers within the assay. To quantify the absolute abundance of each unique TCRbeta CDR3 rearrangement, sequence reads were collapsed and filtered. For each sample, productive Simpson clonality was calculated by taking the square root of Simpson's diversity index across productive rearrangements. In TCRdb, the immuneACCESS table is reduced to in-frame sequences with V and J assigned. These tables do not hold every clone; where another copy was compared, an unresolved V gene accounts for under half, and the others remain unexplained. From that table come the V and J calls and clone size; the DNA was used to work out D and trimming. In this sample the table shows approximately 220,000 clones, 85% to 90% of which occur a single time. The ten biggest clones cover 2% to 2.5% of the sample.

Recombination linked TRBV23-1 to TRBJ1-6; TRBD1 aligns with 7 central bases. TRBV23-1 is treated as an ORF (open reading frame) with a function not yet certain. The source is a woman in her 50s with acute or convalescent COVID-19. Material: peripheral blood. The CDR3 has the sequence CASISDRDLAGFSPLHF. The sequenced DNA: TGCGCCAGCATAAGTGACAGGGACCTCGCGGGATTTTCACCCCTCCACTTT.